These 9 T cell receptor beta chains came from one sample sequenced in a study of OX40 agonist ivuxolimab in advanced cancers. TCRdb's copy holds only in-frame clones and misses some; the assay was immunoSEQ multiplex PCR. The sample has under 65,000 clones, roughly nine tenths seen once. The sample in question was CD4+ or CD8+ T cells sorted from blood, obtained in a trial of the OX40 agonist ivuxolimab. The receptors were sampled from an adult with an advanced solid tumor such as melanoma, head and neck, liver or kidney cancer.

The gene calls are TRBV13 and TRBJ2-5; 13 nucleotides match TRBD2. J was trimmed by 5 bases and V by 5 bases; bases with no gene match: 2. From germline, CDR1 is PRHDT and CDR2 FYEKMQ (reference sequence). This CDR3 contains 14 residues. Here the CDR3 DNA reads TGTGCCAGCAGCCTGACTAGCGGGAGGGAGACCCAGTACTTC. It specifies CASSLTSGRETQYF.

The J gene is TRBJ2-7, the V gene TRBV7-9; D might be TRBD2 (7 bases). The CDR3 consists of 17 residues. The V and J ends lost 5 bases and 5 bases respectively, with 25 bases between them. Germline loops: CDR1 SEHNR, CDR2 FQNEAQ (reference sequence). The CDR3 region is CASSPPRVGRGSHEQYF. The CDR3 bases are TGTGCCAGCAGCCCCCCCCGGGTGGGGAGGGGGTCGCACGAGCAGTACTTC.

V and J are TRBV10-3 and TRBJ2-5; 10 bases are a match to TRBD2. This CDR3 comprises 17 residues. Germline CDR1 is ENHRY and CDR2 is SYGVKD. The trim removed 2 bases at V and 1 base at J, leaving 7 bases unmatched. The CDR3 nucleotides read TGTGCCATCAGTGAGCCCGGACTAGCGGAGCTCCAAGAGACCCAGTACTTC. It yields the protein CAISEPGLAELQETQYF.

The J gene is TRBJ2-7, the V gene TRBV20-1, with no clear D. From germline, CDR1 is DFQATT and CDR2 SNEGSKA (reference sequence). This CDR3 is 10 amino acids long. The germline V and J ends were trimmed by 3 bases and 4 bases, with 4 bases remaining between them. The CDR3 DNA sequence: TGCAGTGCTAGGGGGTACGAGCAGTACGTC. As protein: CSARGYEQYV.

V is TRBV19 and J is TRBJ2-1; D is ambiguous. With 10 bases removed from V and 3 bases from J, the gap between germline ends came to 16 bases. Germline CDR1 reads LNHDA; CDR2 reads SQIVND (reference sequence). The CDR3 consists of 14 residues. The CDR3, as DNA: TGTGCCACCACCCCCCAGGCGAACTACAATGAGCAGTTCTTC. Translating gives CATTPQANYNEQFF.

The chain employs TRBV13 and TRBJ2-3; 8 bases are a match to TRBD2. CDR3 length: 17 amino acids. Germline V gives CDR1 PRHDT, CDR2 FYEKMQ (reference sequence). The trim removed 5 bases at V and 6 bases at J, leaving 16 bases unmatched. In DNA, the CDR3 is TGTGCCAGCAGCCCTGCCCTCCGGGAGGGCCCGGGGGATACGCAGTATTTT. Translation gives CASSPALREGPGDTQYF.

The J gene is TRBJ2-4, the V gene TRBV5-4, with D possibly matching TRBD1 (6 bases). The CDR3 sequence is 14 residues long. Deletions cut 5 bases from V and 3 bases from J, with 12 bases between. CDR1 and CDR2 (germline): SGHNT, YYREEE (reference sequence). This CDR3 is CASRRKGDKNIQYF. As DNA, the CDR3 is TGTGCCAGCAGAAGAAAGGGGGACAAAAACATTCAGTACTTC.

The chain joins TRBV29-1 to TRBJ2-1; D possibly corresponds to TRBD1 (6 bases). V was shortened by 3 bases and J by 3 bases, with 24 bases between the two germline ends. The CDR3 length is 18 residues. Germline CDR1 is SQVTM and CDR2 is ANQGSEA. The CDR3 spells CSVESRTAPFTYYNEQFF. Written as DNA, the CDR3 is TGCAGCGTTGAGTCCCGGACAGCACCATTCACCTACTACAATGAGCAGTTCTTC.

V is TRBV10-3 and J is TRBJ1-1, with D uncertain. The germline V and J ends were trimmed by 4 bases and 5 bases, with 5 bases remaining between them. Germline CDR1 ENHRY, CDR2 SYGVKD. The CDR3 contains 11 residues. CDR3 in amino acids: CAISGGTEAFF. DNA for the CDR3: TGTGCCATCAGTGGTGGTACTGAAGCTTTCTTT.